This T cell receptor (beta chain) comes out of a study of CD8 T cells in Susac syndrome. cDNA came from around 0.54 to 1 ug RNA primed by random hexamers. By means of immunoSEQ multiplex PCR, TCR beta CDR3 spanning 54 Vbeta and 13 Jbeta underwent amplification. TCRdb analysed the immunoSEQ multiplex PCR reads with MiXCR anew, one entry per CDR3 protein. The sample includes about 60,000 distinct CDR3 sequences, around 94% seen only once; the top ten take approximately 0.18%. Germline-derived CDR1 and CDR2 are SEHNR and FQNEAQ (reference sequence). The V gene end was trimmed by 6 bases and the J gene end by 4 bases; junction bases not matched to a gene: 6. This CDR3 region has 14 residues.

The sequence came from a human donor in good health. Sequenced: CD8+ T cells from PBMCs. The chain employs TRBV7-9 and TRBJ1-5, with TRBD1 identical over 7 bases. CDR3 region: CASSHDRANQPQHF. In DNA form, the CDR3 reads TGTGCCAGCAGTCACGACAGGGCTAATCAGCCCCAGCATTTT.